This is a list of T cell receptor beta chains from one sample in a study of T cells after yellow fever vaccination. MiXCR was run by TCRdb on the 5' RACE reads, yielding one entry per CDR3 protein. Here the sample spans 60,000 to 75,000 distinct CDR3 sequences, around 7% being singletons. The sample in question was CD8+ T cells sorted from PBMCs, obtained about 49 days after the first yellow fever vaccination. The receptors stem from a man younger than 35 who received the YFV17D yellow fever vaccine. The CDR3 runs from the conserved cysteine through the conserved F or W. A D gene is named only where the DNA matches it firmly. Clone size is stated in some rows and not others, as once, few, many or a class when expanded.

v_call,d_call,clone_size,j_call,cdr3_nt,cdr3_aa
TRBV4-3,TRBD1,many,TRBJ2-1,TGCGCCAGCAGCCTCCGGGACAGGACAATGGATGAGCAGTTCTTC,CASSLRDRTMDEQFF
TRBV6-5,-,-,TRBJ2-2,TGTGCCAGCAGTTACCACTCAGGGTTCGCGAACACCGGGGAGCTGTTTTTT,CASSYHSGFANTGELFF
TRBV5-1,TRBD2,many,TRBJ2-7,TGCGCCAGCAGCCTGGGACTAGCGGGGGGCTACGAGCAGTACTTC,CASSLGLAGGYEQYF
TRBV6-1,-,few,TRBJ2-4,TGTGCCAGCAGGGCCGGACTAGCCAAAAACATTCAGTACTTC,CASRAGLAKNIQYF
TRBV13,-,many,TRBJ2-5,TGTGCCAGCAGCTCACAGGGCGTGATGGAGACCCAGTACTTC,CASSSQGVMETQYF
TRBV29-1,-,many,TRBJ1-1,TGCAGCGTTGGTGGAGGAGCTGAAGCTTTCTTT,CSVGGGAEAFF
TRBV12-3/TRBV12-4,-,many,TRBJ1-1,TGTGCCAGCAGCCCAGGGGTCGAAACTGAAGCTTTCTTT,CASSPGVETEAFF
TRBV7-6,TRBD2,few,TRBJ2-5,TGTGCCAGCAGCCCCGGGGGGGCGACTAGCGGGGGTGTGGAGACCCAGTACTTC,CASSPGGATSGGVETQYF
TRBV4-1,-,-,TRBJ1-2,TGCGCCAGCAGCCAAGAACCCGGGTATGGCTACACCTTC,CASSQEPGYGYTF
TRBV5-5,-,many,TRBJ1-1,TGTGCCAGCAGCCGAGGGGGATCGAACACTGAAGCTTTCTTT,CASSRGGSNTEAFF
TRBV6-5,-,-,TRBJ1-6,TGTGCCAGCAGTTACCCCCCGGGCCTTAGAGCTGGGTCACCCCTCCACTTT,CASSYPPGLRAGSPLHF
TRBV6-2/TRBV6-3,-,many,TRBJ2-6,TGTGCCAGCAGCCCTGAAAGGGGGGACGGGGCCAACGTCCTGACTTTC,CASSPERGDGANVLTF
TRBV5-1,-,-,TRBJ2-1,TGCGCCAGCAGCAACGGTAATGAGCAGTTCTTC,CASSNGNEQFF
TRBV20-1,-,-,TRBJ2-7,TGCAGTGCTAGAGAAGACGGGGGCACCTACGAGCAGTACTTC,CSAREDGGTYEQYF
TRBV20-1,TRBD1,-,TRBJ1-2,TGCAGTGCTAGGGGACAGGGGGGGGACTATGGCTACACCTTC,CSARGQGGDYGYTF
TRBV5-1,TRBD2,many,TRBJ2-5,TGCGCCAGCAGCGGTACACTAGCGGGGCTGCAAGAGACCCAGTACTTC,CASSGTLAGLQETQYF
TRBV12-3/TRBV12-4,-,many,TRBJ1-1,TGTGCCAGCAGTTTAGGTGAGAACACTGAAGCTTTCTTT,CASSLGENTEAFF
TRBV12-3/TRBV12-4,-,many,TRBJ2-4,TGTGCCAGCAGTTTCCCCCGCGGGGCGCCAAACAAAAACATTCAGTACTTC,CASSFPRGAPNKNIQYF
TRBV4-2,-,many,TRBJ2-7,TGTGCCAGCAGCCCGGACACATCCTACGAGCAGTACTTC,CASSPDTSYEQYF
TRBV4-1,-,many,TRBJ2-7,TGCGCCAGCAGTACAGACAGTTCCTACGAGCAGTACTTC,CASSTDSSYEQYF
TRBV4-2,-,-,TRBJ2-1,TGTGCCAGCAGCCCCGGGGTCCGCTGCAATGAGCAGTTCTTC,CASSPGVRCNEQFF
TRBV29-1,-,few,TRBJ2-1,TGCAGCGTTGAAGATCCCGGGGGCACACAACCCGATAATGAGCAGTTCTTC,CSVEDPGGTQPDNEQFF
TRBV21-1,-,many,TRBJ1-2,TGTGCCACCAGCCCCGGGAGGACCTTC,CATSPGRTF
TRBV3-1,TRBD2,many,TRBJ2-2,TGTGCCAGCAGCCCCCGGACTAGCGGGGACTCGAACACCGGGGAGCTGTTTTTT,CASSPRTSGDSNTGELFF
TRBV7-9,-,many,TRBJ2-3,TGTGCCAGCAGGACCCAGGGGGGCCGCACAGATACGCAGTATTTT,CASRTQGGRTDTQYF
TRBV12-3/TRBV12-4,-,many,TRBJ2-5,TGTGCCAGCAGTCCCGGACTCCAAGAGACCCAGTACTTC,CASSPGLQETQYF
TRBV4-1,-,many,TRBJ1-5,TGCGCCAGCAGGGACCGGGACGTAAGCAATCAGCCCCAGCATTTT,CASRDRDVSNQPQHF
TRBV29-1,TRBD1,many,TRBJ2-7,TGCAGCGTTGATCCGGGACAGGGGGCTCGTGAGCAGTACTTC,CSVDPGQGAREQYF
TRBV7-3,-,few,TRBJ2-1,TGTGCCAGCACCCCTGGTCCGGGGAATGAGCAGTTCTTC,CASTPGPGNEQFF
TRBV5-5,TRBD1,-,TRBJ1-4,TGTGCCAGCAGCTTGCCGGGACAGGGTCTTAATGAAAAACTGTTTTTT,CASSLPGQGLNEKLFF
TRBV2,-,many,TRBJ1-1,TGTGCCAGACAGGGCACGAACACTGAAGCTTTCTTT,CARQGTNTEAFF
TRBV4-3,-,few,TRBJ2-1,TGCGCCAGCAGCCAAGACCCTCCTGAGGTTACTCTTGCGAATGAGCAGTTCTTC,CASSQDPPEVTLANEQFF
TRBV20-1,TRBD2,-,TRBJ2-7,TGCAGTGCCTACCAGTGGGGGGGGATCTACGAGCAGTACTTC,CSAYQWGGIYEQYF
TRBV5-1,-,-,TRBJ1-2,TGCGCCAGCAGGCTGGAGGGCTCAAACTATGGCTACACCTTC,CASRLEGSNYGYTF
TRBV3-1,-,many,TRBJ2-7,TGTGCCAGCAGCCAAGAGGGTCGGGGGTTCATCTCCTACGAGCAGTACTTC,CASSQEGRGFISYEQYF
TRBV4-1,TRBD2,many,TRBJ2-5,TGCGCCAGCAGCCAAGAGCGGGGGGGTGGTGAGACCCAGTACTTC,CASSQERGGGETQYF
TRBV7-7,-,many,TRBJ2-3,TGTGCCAGCAGCTTGGTCCCGTCTAGCACAGATACGCAGTATTTT,CASSLVPSSTDTQYF
TRBV4-1,-,few,TRBJ2-3,TGCGCCAGCAGCCAAGAAAATATCGGGGCTAGCGCAGATACGCAGTATTTT,CASSQENIGASADTQYF
TRBV5-6,-,-,TRBJ2-1,TGTGCCAGCAGCTTGGAACAGGGATTATACAATGAGCAGTTCTTC,CASSLEQGLYNEQFF
TRBV7-2,-,-,TRBJ1-1,TGTGCCAGCAGCTTAGGCAGGGTTCCCGTTGAAGCTTTCTTT,CASSLGRVPVEAFF
TRBV20-1,-,-,TRBJ2-5,TGCAGTGCTAGGCCAGGAGATGCGGCCTACCTCCAAGAGACCCAGTACTTC,CSARPGDAAYLQETQYF
TRBV6-2/TRBV6-3,TRBD2,-,TRBJ2-1,TGTGCCAGCAGGGGATTGACTAGCGGGGAGTATGAGCAGTTCTTC,CASRGLTSGEYEQFF
TRBV6-5,-,many,TRBJ1-1,TGTGCCAGCAGTTCTAGGGGGATGAACACTGAAGCTTTCTTT,CASSSRGMNTEAFF
TRBV12-3/TRBV12-4,TRBD2,many,TRBJ2-1,TGTGCCAGCAGTTTTAGGCTAGCGGGGGGTCACTCCTACAATGAGCAGTTCTTC,CASSFRLAGGHSYNEQFF
TRBV5-1,TRBD2,many,TRBJ2-3,TGCGCCAGCAGCTTGGTCGGGGTCTTCGGGGGGGACACAGATACGCAGTATTTT,CASSLVGVFGGDTDTQYF
TRBV20-1,TRBD1,few,TRBJ2-7,TGCAGTGCTATCAACGACAGGGTCTCCTACGAGCAGTACTTC,CSAINDRVSYEQYF